The rows below give T cell receptor beta chains drawn from one sample of a study of cytotoxic CD8 clonotypes in ibrutinib-treated CLL. The repertoire was sequenced with immunoSEQ multiplex PCR; TCRdb's copy has only in-frame clones and lacks some. The sample contains some 200,000 clones, more than 70% of which appear only once. The material was PBMCs, obtained after 12 months of ibrutinib treatment. Source of these receptors: a human donor with chronic lymphocytic leukemia. The CDR3 runs from the conserved cysteine through the conserved F or W. D genes are given only for firm matches. Size is omitted from some rows. Given values are once, few, many or a class for expanded clones.

clone size: -
J gene: TRBJ1-5
D gene: -
V gene: TRBV29-1
CDR3 protein: CSATGGNQPQHF
CDR3 DNA: TGCAGCGCTACAGGAGGCAATCAGCCCCAGCATTTT

clone size: -
J gene: TRBJ1-2
D gene: TRBD1
V gene: TRBV5-1
CDR3 protein: CASRPTGGIDYGYTF
CDR3 DNA: TGCGCCAGCAGGCCTACAGGGGGCATTGACTATGGCTACACCTTC

clone size: -
J gene: TRBJ1-5
D gene: TRBD1
V gene: TRBV6-4
CDR3 protein: CASSDQGGNQPQHF
CDR3 DNA: TGTGCCAGCAGTGACCAGGGGGGCAATCAGCCCCAGCATTTT

clone size: -
J gene: TRBJ1-2
D gene: -
V gene: TRBV19
CDR3 protein: CASSIAQIYGYTF
CDR3 DNA: TGTGCCAGTAGTATCGCTCAGATCTATGGCTACACCTTC

clone size: once
J gene: TRBJ2-1
D gene: -
V gene: TRBV6-1
CDR3 protein: CATLLGIHYNEQFF
CDR3 DNA: TGTGCCACCCTCCTGGGGATACACTACAATGAGCAGTTCTTC

clone size: medium-sized
J gene: TRBJ2-3
D gene: -
V gene: TRBV28
CDR3 protein: CASARQFPYSTDTQYF
CDR3 DNA: TGTGCCAGCGCAAGGCAGTTCCCTTATAGCACAGATACGCAGTATTTT

clone size: -
J gene: TRBJ2-7
D gene: TRBD1
V gene: TRBV9
CDR3 protein: CASRRQGVVYEQYF
CDR3 DNA: TGTGCCAGCAGGAGACAGGGGGTGGTGTACGAGCAGTACTTC

clone size: once
J gene: TRBJ2-3
D gene: TRBD2
V gene: TRBV2
CDR3 protein: CASSGPSGRMPFGLTDTQYF
CDR3 DNA: TGTGCCAGCAGTGGGCCTAGCGGGAGGATGCCCTTCGGACTCACAGATACGCAGTATTTT

clone size: -
J gene: TRBJ2-1
D gene: TRBD2
V gene: TRBV19
CDR3 protein: CASSATSGGVDEQFF
CDR3 DNA: TGTGCCAGTAGTGCAACTAGCGGGGGGGTCGATGAGCAGTTCTTC

clone size: -
J gene: TRBJ1-5
D gene: -
V gene: TRBV15
CDR3 protein: CATSRAPLGPNQPQHF
CDR3 DNA: TGTGCCACCAGCAGAGCTCCACTTGGGCCAAATCAGCCCCAGCATTTT

clone size: -
J gene: TRBJ2-6
D gene: -
V gene: TRBV5-1
CDR3 protein: CASTEPGTGANVLTF
CDR3 DNA: TGCGCCAGCACCGAGCCAGGGACTGGGGCCAACGTCCTGACTTTC

clone size: -
J gene: TRBJ2-5
D gene: -
V gene: TRBV4-1
CDR3 protein: CASSQLPGPGGETQYF
CDR3 DNA: TGCGCCAGCAGCCAGCTGCCGGGACCCGGGGGCGAGACCCAGTACTTC

clone size: -
J gene: TRBJ1-1
D gene: -
V gene: TRBV6-5
CDR3 protein: CASSYVPGGTEAFF
CDR3 DNA: TGTGCCAGCAGTTACGTCCCCGGGGGCACTGAAGCTTTCTTT

clone size: -
J gene: TRBJ2-2
D gene: -
V gene: TRBV7-7
CDR3 protein: CASSSEETGGTGELFF
CDR3 DNA: TGTGCTAGCAGCTCGGAGGAGACAGGTGGCACCGGGGAGCTGTTTTTT

clone size: -
J gene: TRBJ2-7
D gene: TRBD1
V gene: TRBV6-1
CDR3 protein: CASTFLQGAFEQYF
CDR3 DNA: TGTGCCAGCACGTTTTTACAGGGGGCTTTCGAGCAGTACTTC

clone size: once
J gene: TRBJ2-2
D gene: -
V gene: TRBV19
CDR3 protein: CASSIRGSSSTGELFF
CDR3 DNA: TGTGCCAGTAGTATAAGGGGATCGAGCAGCACCGGGGAGCTGTTTTTT

clone size: -
J gene: TRBJ2-3
D gene: -
V gene: TRBV28
CDR3 protein: CASSLQGDTQYF
CDR3 DNA: TGTGCCAGCAGTTTACAGGGAGATACGCAGTATTTT

clone size: many
J gene: TRBJ1-5
D gene: TRBD1
V gene: TRBV5-4
CDR3 protein: CASSPTGEVQPQHF
CDR3 DNA: TGTGCCAGCAGTCCGACAGGGGAGGTCCAGCCCCAGCATTTT

clone size: -
J gene: TRBJ1-3
D gene: -
V gene: TRBV6-5
CDR3 protein: CASSPTGGSGNTIYF
CDR3 DNA: TGTGCCAGCAGTCCGACTGGAGGCTCTGGAAACACCATATATTTT

clone size: -
J gene: TRBJ2-3
D gene: -
V gene: TRBV9
CDR3 protein: CASSVVADSTDTQYF
CDR3 DNA: TGTGCCAGCAGCGTAGTTGCAGACAGCACAGATACGCAGTATTTT

clone size: -
J gene: TRBJ1-1
D gene: -
V gene: TRBV29-1
CDR3 protein: CSAFPHPERGDTEAFF
CDR3 DNA: TGCAGCGCTTTTCCCCACCCCGAGAGGGGCGACACTGAAGCTTTCTTT

clone size: -
J gene: TRBJ1-1
D gene: -
V gene: TRBV7-8
CDR3 protein: CASSLAVTTPGNTEAFF
CDR3 DNA: TGTGCCAGCAGCTTAGCGGTGACTACCCCCGGGAACACTGAAGCTTTCTTT

clone size: -
J gene: TRBJ2-7
D gene: -
V gene: TRBV7-9
CDR3 protein: CASSLAAFLGGSNRGEQYF
CDR3 DNA: TGTGCCAGCAGCTTAGCGGCCTTTCTTGGGGGGAGTAATCGTGGAGAGCAGTACTTC

clone size: -
J gene: TRBJ1-1
D gene: TRBD1
V gene: TRBV6-5
CDR3 protein: CASSYSRGPDTEAFF
CDR3 DNA: TGTGCCAGCAGTTACTCTAGGGGGCCCGACACTGAAGCTTTCTTT

clone size: -
J gene: TRBJ1-2
D gene: -
V gene: TRBV5-8
CDR3 protein: CASSLLQTSRVNYGYTF
CDR3 DNA: TGTGCCAGCAGCTTGCTGCAGACGTCCAGGGTCAACTATGGCTACACCTTC

clone size: -
J gene: TRBJ1-1
D gene: -
V gene: TRBV4-1
CDR3 protein: CASSQDRGLLNTEAFF
CDR3 DNA: TGCGCCAGCAGCCAAGACAGGGGCCTCCTGAACACTGAAGCTTTCTTT

clone size: -
J gene: TRBJ2-7
D gene: TRBD2
V gene: TRBV25-1
CDR3 protein: CASSASGSTSYEQYF
CDR3 DNA: TGTGCCAGCAGTGCTAGCGGGAGTACGTCCTACGAGCAGTACTTC

clone size: -
J gene: TRBJ2-7
D gene: -
V gene: TRBV6-1
CDR3 protein: CASTPGVRYEQYF
CDR3 DNA: TGTGCCAGTACACCAGGGGTAAGGTACGAGCAGTACTTC

clone size: -
J gene: TRBJ2-7
D gene: -
V gene: TRBV6-5
CDR3 protein: CASSPKGYSYEQYF
CDR3 DNA: TGTGCCAGCAGCCCGAAGGGTTACTCCTACGAGCAGTACTTC

clone size: -
J gene: TRBJ2-1
D gene: TRBD2
V gene: TRBV19
CDR3 protein: CASSRGGPWGEQFF
CDR3 DNA: TGTGCCAGTAGTAGGGGAGGGCCTTGGGGCGAGCAGTTCTTC

clone size: -
J gene: TRBJ2-3
D gene: -
V gene: TRBV5-5
CDR3 protein: CASSRVGGAKDTQYF
CDR3 DNA: TGTGCCAGCAGCCGTGTTGGGGGGGCTAAGGATACGCAGTATTTT

clone size: -
J gene: TRBJ2-7
D gene: TRBD2
V gene: TRBV15
CDR3 protein: CATSRVELAGILNEQYF
CDR3 DNA: TGTGCCACCAGCAGAGTGGAACTAGCGGGCATTTTGAACGAGCAGTACTTC

clone size: -
J gene: TRBJ2-2
D gene: -
V gene: TRBV6-5
CDR3 protein: CASSRGSSGTGELFF
CDR3 DNA: TGTGCCAGCAGCCGGGGTTCATCTGGGACCGGGGAGCTGTTTTTT

clone size: -
J gene: TRBJ2-7
D gene: -
V gene: TRBV14
CDR3 protein: CASSQVGSYEQYF
CDR3 DNA: TGTGCCAGCAGCCAAGTCGGGTCCTACGAGCAGTACTTC

clone size: -
J gene: TRBJ2-7
D gene: TRBD1
V gene: TRBV9
CDR3 protein: CASSAGGHYEQYF
CDR3 DNA: TGTGCCAGCAGCGCAGGGGGCCATTACGAGCAGTACTTC

clone size: -
J gene: TRBJ2-1
D gene: -
V gene: TRBV14
CDR3 protein: CASSPTEGDKQFF
CDR3 DNA: TGTGCCAGCAGCCCCACCGAAGGGGACAAGCAGTTCTTC

clone size: -
J gene: TRBJ2-5
D gene: TRBD2
V gene: TRBV9
CDR3 protein: CASSFSGANQETQYF
CDR3 DNA: TGTGCCAGCAGCTTCAGCGGGGCAAACCAAGAGACCCAGTACTTC

clone size: -
J gene: TRBJ2-5
D gene: -
V gene: TRBV28
CDR3 protein: CASSSLETQYF
CDR3 DNA: TGTGCCAGCAGCTCTTTGGAGACCCAGTACTTC

clone size: -
J gene: TRBJ2-1
D gene: TRBD2
V gene: TRBV6-5
CDR3 protein: CASSYTSGYNEQFF
CDR3 DNA: TGTGCCAGCAGTTACACTAGCGGCTACAATGAGCAGTTCTTC

clone size: -
J gene: TRBJ2-1
D gene: -
V gene: TRBV2
CDR3 protein: CASSEKHYNEQFF
CDR3 DNA: TGTGCCAGCAGTGAAAAGCACTACAATGAGCAGTTCTTC

clone size: -
J gene: TRBJ1-5
D gene: -
V gene: TRBV18
CDR3 protein: CASSPLSNQPQHF
CDR3 DNA: TGTGCCAGCTCACCACTTTCCAATCAGCCCCAGCATTTT

clone size: -
J gene: TRBJ1-1
D gene: -
V gene: TRBV19
CDR3 protein: CASSTQGPMNTEAFF
CDR3 DNA: TGTGCCAGTAGTACCCAGGGCCCAATGAACACTGAAGCTTTCTTT

clone size: -
J gene: TRBJ2-7
D gene: -
V gene: TRBV18
CDR3 protein: CASSPRLGRASEQYF
CDR3 DNA: TGTGCCAGCTCACCCCGTTTGGGGCGAGCGAGCGAGCAGTACTTC

clone size: -
J gene: TRBJ2-6
D gene: -
V gene: TRBV6-4
CDR3 protein: CASGVSGANVLTF
CDR3 DNA: TGTGCCAGCGGAGTATCTGGGGCCAACGTCCTGACTTTC